This T cell receptor (beta chain) derives from a study of T cell responses to AZD1222 COVID-19 vaccine. Study-level background: It was second doses at about 4 or about 12 weeks that were pooled. Study outcomes and limitations: Seropositive at baseline were only five or six AZD1222 recipients. The breadth and depth of Spike-specific TCRs increased once two AZD1222 doses had been given. The CD4 TCRs associated with vaccination extended across spike and predominated at 160-218 and 743-854.

The assay was immunoSEQ multiplex PCR, and TCRdb's table has in-frame clones only and misses some. This table has about 130,000 clones, 70% to 90% appearing once. Trimming left V 2 bases short and J 5 bases short, with 19 bases between. The CDR3 is 16 amino acids. Germline CDR1 reads MGHRA; CDR2 reads YSYEKL. This clone was seen repeatedly, ten times or more. Its antigen is unknown. The input for sequencing was peripheral blood, taken on day 0 of AZD1222 vaccination. The sequence derives from an adult in good health. V gene TRBV4-1 combines with J gene TRBJ2-7; no clear D. The CDR3 bases are TGCGCCAGCAGCCAACCTGGCCGTTCTAGATCCGACGAGCAGTACTTC. Translating it yields CASSQPGRSRSDEQYF.